Listed here are 7 T cell receptor beta chains from one sample, sequenced in a study of shared clonotypes between healthy human individuals (dated by TCRdb to 2020 to 2021). Library preparation employed the immunoSEQ multiplex PCR assay. In its TCRdb copy, this immuneACCESS table keeps in-frame sequences only and misses some clones. Where compared with another copy, unresolved V genes explain less than half of these, and the others have no known cause. For this sample there are under 1 million clones; around 92% appear just once. More than 20% of the sample is taken by the ten largest. CD8 naive samples consisted of CD45RO-negative cells that were positively selected for CCR7, yielding a CD45RA+CCR7+ population without TemRA cells. The specimen was naive CD8+ T cells sorted from blood. This specimen's cell subset or site label, per the study, means: CD45RA+CCR7+. These receptor sequences come from a man in his thirties or forties in good health.

The CDR3 loop is CASVGGGLGAFF. In DNA, the CDR3 is TGTGCCAGCGTAGGGGGAGGTTTAGGAGCTTTCTTT. The V gene is TRBV7-9, the J gene TRBJ1-1; perhaps TRBD1 as D (6 bases). The CDR3 length is 12 residues. Trimming left V 8 bases short and J 10 bases short, with 17 bases between. Germline CDR1 SEHNR, CDR2 FQNEAQ (reference sequence).

This chain uses TRBV21-1 with TRBJ1-2. TRBV21-1 is noted as a pseudogene. The CDR3 loop spans 17 amino acids. The CDR3 sequence: CASSPWWSGPTNYGYTF. The DNA of the CDR3 is TGTGCCAGCAGCCCATGGTGGTCGGGGCCCACTAACTATGGCTACACCTTC.

The V call is TRBV19, the J call TRBJ2-1; the match to TRBD1 covers 8 bases. The CDR3 contains 16 residues. CDR1 LNHDA and CDR2 SQIVND come from the germline V gene (reference sequence). The ends lost 4 bases at V and 0 bases at J; junction bases unmatched: 5. This chain's CDR3 is CASSRQGKSSYNEQFF. The CDR3 coding sequence is TGTGCCAGTAGTAGACAGGGGAAGAGCTCCTACAATGAGCAGTTCTTC.

The V gene is TRBV27, the J gene TRBJ2-1; tentatively, D is TRBD2 (5 bases). V was trimmed by 5 bases and J by 2 bases, leaving 13 bases between them. Germline V gene data show CDR1 as MNHEY and CDR2 as SMNVEV (reference sequence). CDR3 length: 15 amino acids. The CDR3 reads CASSPVPGAYNEQFF. In DNA form, the CDR3 reads TGTGCCAGCAGTCCGGTCCCCGGGGCCTACAATGAGCAGTTCTTC.

CDR3 coding DNA: TGTGCCAGCAGTGATTCCCACGCCGCCCGGACCCAGTACTTC. Its translation is CASSDSHAARTQYF. The chain uses TRBV6-5 and TRBJ2-5; D remains ambiguous. The CDR3 runs to 14 residues. Trimming pared 5 bases from V and 7 bases from J, leaving 17 bases between. CDR1 is MNHEY, CDR2 SVGAGI, per germline.

This clone was picked up one time. The rearrangement uses TRBV7-2 and TRBJ2-7, with D possibly being TRBD1 or TRBD2 (5 bases each). Trimming removed 1 base at V and 3 bases at J, with 16 bases between. There are 16 residues in the CDR3. Germline V CDR1 and CDR2: SGHTA, FQGNSA. CDR3 nucleotides: TGTGCCAGCAGCTTAGAAGCGGTGGGGGTCTTCTACGAGCAGTACTTC. This encodes CASSLEAVGVFYEQYF.

The V and J genes are TRBV10-3 and TRBJ2-7; D is uncertain. Trimming shortened V by 2 bases and J by 3 bases, and 2 bases separated the two germline ends. Germline-derived CDR1 and CDR2 are ENHRY and SYGVKD. The length of the CDR3 is 11 residues. The CDR3 is CAISEVYEQYF. The CDR3 nucleotides are TGTGCCATCAGTGAGGTCTACGAGCAGTACTTC.